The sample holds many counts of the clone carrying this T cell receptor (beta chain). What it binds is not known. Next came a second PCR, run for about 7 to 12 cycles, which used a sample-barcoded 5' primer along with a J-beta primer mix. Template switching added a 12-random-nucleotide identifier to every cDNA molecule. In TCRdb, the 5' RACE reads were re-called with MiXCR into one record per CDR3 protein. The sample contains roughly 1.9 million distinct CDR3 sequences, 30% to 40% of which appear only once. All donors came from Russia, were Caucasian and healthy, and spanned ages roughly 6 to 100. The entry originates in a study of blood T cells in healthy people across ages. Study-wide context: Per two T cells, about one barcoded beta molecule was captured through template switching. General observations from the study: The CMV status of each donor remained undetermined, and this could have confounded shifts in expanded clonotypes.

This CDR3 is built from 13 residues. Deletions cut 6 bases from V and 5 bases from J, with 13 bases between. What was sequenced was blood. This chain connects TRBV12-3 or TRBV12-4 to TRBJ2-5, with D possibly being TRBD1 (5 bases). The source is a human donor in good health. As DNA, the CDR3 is TGTGCCAGCAGCTTAAGGGGTCGGGAGACCCAGTACTTC. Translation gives CASSLRGRETQYF.